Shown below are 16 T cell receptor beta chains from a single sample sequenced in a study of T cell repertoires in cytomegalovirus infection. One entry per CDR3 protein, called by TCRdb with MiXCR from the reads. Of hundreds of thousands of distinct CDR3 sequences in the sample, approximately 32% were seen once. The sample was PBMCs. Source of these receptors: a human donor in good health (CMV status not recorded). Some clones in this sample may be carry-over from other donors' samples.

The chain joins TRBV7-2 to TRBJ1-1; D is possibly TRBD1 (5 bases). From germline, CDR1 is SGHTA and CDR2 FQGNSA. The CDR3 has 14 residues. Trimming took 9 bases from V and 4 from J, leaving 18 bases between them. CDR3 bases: TGTGCCAGTTGCTCCCAGGGTTTTGTCACTGAAGCTTTCTTT. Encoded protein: CASCSQGFVTEAFF.

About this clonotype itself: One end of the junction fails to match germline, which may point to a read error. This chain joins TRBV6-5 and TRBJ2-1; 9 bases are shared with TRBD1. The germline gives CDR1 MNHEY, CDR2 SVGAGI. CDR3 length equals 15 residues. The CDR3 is CSSSYIGQGYKEQFF. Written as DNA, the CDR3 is TGTTCAAGCAGTTACATCGGACAGGGGTACAAGGAGCAGTTCTTC.

DNA for the CDR3: TGTGCCAGCAGTCGATACTTGGGCAGACCCGATTCACCCCTCCACTTT. It yields the protein CASSRYLGRPDSPLHF. The chain carries TRBV27 and TRBJ1-6, with D unclear. The ends were cut back, 5 bases at V and 8 bases at J, with 19 bases in the middle. Per the germline V gene, CDR1 is MNHEY and CDR2 is SMNVEV (reference sequence). This CDR3 is built from 16 residues.

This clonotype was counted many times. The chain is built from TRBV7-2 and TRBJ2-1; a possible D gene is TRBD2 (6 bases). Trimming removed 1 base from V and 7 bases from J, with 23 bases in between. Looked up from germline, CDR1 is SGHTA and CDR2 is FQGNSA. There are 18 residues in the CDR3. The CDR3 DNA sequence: TGTGCCAGCAGCTTAGTTGGCGGGGCCCCCCTTGAAGGTAATGAGCAGTTCTTC. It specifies CASSLVGGAPLEGNEQFF.

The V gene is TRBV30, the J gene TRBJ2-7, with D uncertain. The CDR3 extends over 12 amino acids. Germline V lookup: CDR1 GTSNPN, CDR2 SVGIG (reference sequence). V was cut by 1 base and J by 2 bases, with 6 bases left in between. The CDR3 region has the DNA TGTGCCTGGAGTGACGGAACCTACGAGCAGTACTTC. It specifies CAWSDGTYEQYF.

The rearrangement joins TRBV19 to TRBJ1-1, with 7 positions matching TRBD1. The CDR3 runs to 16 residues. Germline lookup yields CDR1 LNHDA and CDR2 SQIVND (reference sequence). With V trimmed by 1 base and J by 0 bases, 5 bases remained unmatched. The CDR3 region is CASSIAGGQLNTEAFF. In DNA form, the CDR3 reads TGTGCCAGTAGTATAGCGGGGGGACAGCTGAACACTGAAGCTTTCTTT.

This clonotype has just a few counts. Here the CDR3 reads CASSYPLTGTDRNEQFF. The CDR3 DNA follows: TGTGCCAGCAGCTACCCTCTTACGGGGACGGACCGCAATGAGCAGTTCTTC. The chain employs TRBV7-9 and TRBJ2-1; either TRBD1 or TRBD2 may fit D (5 bases each). V shed 4 bases and J shed 6 bases, with 22 bases lying between them. Germline V lookup: CDR1 SEHNR, CDR2 FQNEAQ (reference sequence). The CDR3 sequence is 17 residues long.

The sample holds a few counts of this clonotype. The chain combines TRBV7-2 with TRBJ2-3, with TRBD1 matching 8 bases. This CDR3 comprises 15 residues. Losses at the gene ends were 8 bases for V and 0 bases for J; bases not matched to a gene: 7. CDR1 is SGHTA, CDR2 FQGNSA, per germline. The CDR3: CASRRQGPSTDTQYF. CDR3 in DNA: TGTGCCAGCCGGCGACAGGGGCCTAGCACAGATACGCAGTATTTT.

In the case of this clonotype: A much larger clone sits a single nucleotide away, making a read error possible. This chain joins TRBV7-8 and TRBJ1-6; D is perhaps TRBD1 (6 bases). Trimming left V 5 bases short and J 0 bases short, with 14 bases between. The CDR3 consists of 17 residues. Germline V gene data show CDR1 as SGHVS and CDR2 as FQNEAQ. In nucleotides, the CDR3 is TGTGCCAGCAGCGCAAGTGACAGGCGCTCCTATAATTCACCCCTCCACTTT. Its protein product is CASSASDRRSYNSPLHF.

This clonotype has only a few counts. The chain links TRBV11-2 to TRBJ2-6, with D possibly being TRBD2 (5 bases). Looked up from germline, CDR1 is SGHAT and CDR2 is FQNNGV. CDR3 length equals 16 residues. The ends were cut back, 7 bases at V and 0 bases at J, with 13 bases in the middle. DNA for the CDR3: TGTGCCAGCAACCGGGGAGCCCACTCTGGGGCCAACGTCCTGACTTTC. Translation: CASNRGAHSGANVLTF.

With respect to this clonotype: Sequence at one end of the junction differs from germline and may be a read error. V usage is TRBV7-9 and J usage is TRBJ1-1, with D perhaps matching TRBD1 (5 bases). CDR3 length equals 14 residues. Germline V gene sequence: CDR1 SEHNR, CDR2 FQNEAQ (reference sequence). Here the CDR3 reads CDSKRGRENTEAFF. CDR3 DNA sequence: TGTGACAGCAAACGGGGCAGGGAAAACACTGAAGCTTTCTTT. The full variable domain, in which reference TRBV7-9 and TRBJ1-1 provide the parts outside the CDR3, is DTGVSQNPRHKITKRGQNVTFRCDPISEHNRLYWYRQTLGQGPEFLTYFQNEAQLEKSRLLSDRFSAERPKGSFSTLEIQRTEQGDSAMYLCDSKRGRENTEAFFGQGTRLTVV.

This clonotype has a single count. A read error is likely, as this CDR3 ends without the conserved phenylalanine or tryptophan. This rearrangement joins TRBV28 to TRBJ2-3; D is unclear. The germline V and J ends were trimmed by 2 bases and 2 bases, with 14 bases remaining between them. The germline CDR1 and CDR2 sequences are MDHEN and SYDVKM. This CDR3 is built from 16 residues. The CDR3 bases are TGTGCCAGCAGTTTAGCGCCGGGTCCGGCCACAGATACGCAGTATTGT. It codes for CASSLAPGPATDTQYC.

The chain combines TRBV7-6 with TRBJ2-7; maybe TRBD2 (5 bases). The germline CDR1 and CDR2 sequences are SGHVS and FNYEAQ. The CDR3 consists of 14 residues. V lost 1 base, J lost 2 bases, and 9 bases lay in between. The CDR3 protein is CASSLDPTTYEQYF. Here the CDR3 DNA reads TGTGCCAGCAGCTTAGATCCGACTACCTACGAGCAGTACTTC.

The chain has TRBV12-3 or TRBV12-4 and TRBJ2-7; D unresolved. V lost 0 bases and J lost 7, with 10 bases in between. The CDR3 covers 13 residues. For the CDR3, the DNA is TGTGCCAGCAGTTTAGCCGGTGGCTCGGAGCAGTACTTC. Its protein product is CASSLAGGSEQYF.

The CDR3 sequence: CASSPQTGGTYYYGYTF. The CDR3, as DNA: TGTGCCAGCAGTCCGCAGACAGGGGGCACCTACTACTATGGCTACACCTTC. This chain joins TRBV28 and TRBJ1-2, with 10 bases that match TRBD1. The CDR3 spans 17 residues. With 5 bases clipped from V and 3 bases from J, the junction kept 12 bases outside the gene matches. Germline assignment: CDR1 MDHEN and CDR2 SYDVKM.

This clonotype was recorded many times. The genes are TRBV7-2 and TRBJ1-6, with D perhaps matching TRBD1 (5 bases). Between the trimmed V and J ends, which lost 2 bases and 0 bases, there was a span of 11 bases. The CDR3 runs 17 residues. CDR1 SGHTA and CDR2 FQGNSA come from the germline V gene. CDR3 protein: CASSLWGTGSYNSPLHF. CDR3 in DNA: TGTGCCAGCAGCTTATGGGGGACGGGCTCCTATAATTCACCCCTCCACTTT. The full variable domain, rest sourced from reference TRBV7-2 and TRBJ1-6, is GAGVSQSPSNKVTEKGKDVELRCDPISGHTALYWYRQSLGQGLEFLIYFQGNSAPDKSGLPSDRFSAERTGGSVSTLTIQRTQQEDSAVYLCASSLWGTGSYNSPLHFGNGTRLTVT.